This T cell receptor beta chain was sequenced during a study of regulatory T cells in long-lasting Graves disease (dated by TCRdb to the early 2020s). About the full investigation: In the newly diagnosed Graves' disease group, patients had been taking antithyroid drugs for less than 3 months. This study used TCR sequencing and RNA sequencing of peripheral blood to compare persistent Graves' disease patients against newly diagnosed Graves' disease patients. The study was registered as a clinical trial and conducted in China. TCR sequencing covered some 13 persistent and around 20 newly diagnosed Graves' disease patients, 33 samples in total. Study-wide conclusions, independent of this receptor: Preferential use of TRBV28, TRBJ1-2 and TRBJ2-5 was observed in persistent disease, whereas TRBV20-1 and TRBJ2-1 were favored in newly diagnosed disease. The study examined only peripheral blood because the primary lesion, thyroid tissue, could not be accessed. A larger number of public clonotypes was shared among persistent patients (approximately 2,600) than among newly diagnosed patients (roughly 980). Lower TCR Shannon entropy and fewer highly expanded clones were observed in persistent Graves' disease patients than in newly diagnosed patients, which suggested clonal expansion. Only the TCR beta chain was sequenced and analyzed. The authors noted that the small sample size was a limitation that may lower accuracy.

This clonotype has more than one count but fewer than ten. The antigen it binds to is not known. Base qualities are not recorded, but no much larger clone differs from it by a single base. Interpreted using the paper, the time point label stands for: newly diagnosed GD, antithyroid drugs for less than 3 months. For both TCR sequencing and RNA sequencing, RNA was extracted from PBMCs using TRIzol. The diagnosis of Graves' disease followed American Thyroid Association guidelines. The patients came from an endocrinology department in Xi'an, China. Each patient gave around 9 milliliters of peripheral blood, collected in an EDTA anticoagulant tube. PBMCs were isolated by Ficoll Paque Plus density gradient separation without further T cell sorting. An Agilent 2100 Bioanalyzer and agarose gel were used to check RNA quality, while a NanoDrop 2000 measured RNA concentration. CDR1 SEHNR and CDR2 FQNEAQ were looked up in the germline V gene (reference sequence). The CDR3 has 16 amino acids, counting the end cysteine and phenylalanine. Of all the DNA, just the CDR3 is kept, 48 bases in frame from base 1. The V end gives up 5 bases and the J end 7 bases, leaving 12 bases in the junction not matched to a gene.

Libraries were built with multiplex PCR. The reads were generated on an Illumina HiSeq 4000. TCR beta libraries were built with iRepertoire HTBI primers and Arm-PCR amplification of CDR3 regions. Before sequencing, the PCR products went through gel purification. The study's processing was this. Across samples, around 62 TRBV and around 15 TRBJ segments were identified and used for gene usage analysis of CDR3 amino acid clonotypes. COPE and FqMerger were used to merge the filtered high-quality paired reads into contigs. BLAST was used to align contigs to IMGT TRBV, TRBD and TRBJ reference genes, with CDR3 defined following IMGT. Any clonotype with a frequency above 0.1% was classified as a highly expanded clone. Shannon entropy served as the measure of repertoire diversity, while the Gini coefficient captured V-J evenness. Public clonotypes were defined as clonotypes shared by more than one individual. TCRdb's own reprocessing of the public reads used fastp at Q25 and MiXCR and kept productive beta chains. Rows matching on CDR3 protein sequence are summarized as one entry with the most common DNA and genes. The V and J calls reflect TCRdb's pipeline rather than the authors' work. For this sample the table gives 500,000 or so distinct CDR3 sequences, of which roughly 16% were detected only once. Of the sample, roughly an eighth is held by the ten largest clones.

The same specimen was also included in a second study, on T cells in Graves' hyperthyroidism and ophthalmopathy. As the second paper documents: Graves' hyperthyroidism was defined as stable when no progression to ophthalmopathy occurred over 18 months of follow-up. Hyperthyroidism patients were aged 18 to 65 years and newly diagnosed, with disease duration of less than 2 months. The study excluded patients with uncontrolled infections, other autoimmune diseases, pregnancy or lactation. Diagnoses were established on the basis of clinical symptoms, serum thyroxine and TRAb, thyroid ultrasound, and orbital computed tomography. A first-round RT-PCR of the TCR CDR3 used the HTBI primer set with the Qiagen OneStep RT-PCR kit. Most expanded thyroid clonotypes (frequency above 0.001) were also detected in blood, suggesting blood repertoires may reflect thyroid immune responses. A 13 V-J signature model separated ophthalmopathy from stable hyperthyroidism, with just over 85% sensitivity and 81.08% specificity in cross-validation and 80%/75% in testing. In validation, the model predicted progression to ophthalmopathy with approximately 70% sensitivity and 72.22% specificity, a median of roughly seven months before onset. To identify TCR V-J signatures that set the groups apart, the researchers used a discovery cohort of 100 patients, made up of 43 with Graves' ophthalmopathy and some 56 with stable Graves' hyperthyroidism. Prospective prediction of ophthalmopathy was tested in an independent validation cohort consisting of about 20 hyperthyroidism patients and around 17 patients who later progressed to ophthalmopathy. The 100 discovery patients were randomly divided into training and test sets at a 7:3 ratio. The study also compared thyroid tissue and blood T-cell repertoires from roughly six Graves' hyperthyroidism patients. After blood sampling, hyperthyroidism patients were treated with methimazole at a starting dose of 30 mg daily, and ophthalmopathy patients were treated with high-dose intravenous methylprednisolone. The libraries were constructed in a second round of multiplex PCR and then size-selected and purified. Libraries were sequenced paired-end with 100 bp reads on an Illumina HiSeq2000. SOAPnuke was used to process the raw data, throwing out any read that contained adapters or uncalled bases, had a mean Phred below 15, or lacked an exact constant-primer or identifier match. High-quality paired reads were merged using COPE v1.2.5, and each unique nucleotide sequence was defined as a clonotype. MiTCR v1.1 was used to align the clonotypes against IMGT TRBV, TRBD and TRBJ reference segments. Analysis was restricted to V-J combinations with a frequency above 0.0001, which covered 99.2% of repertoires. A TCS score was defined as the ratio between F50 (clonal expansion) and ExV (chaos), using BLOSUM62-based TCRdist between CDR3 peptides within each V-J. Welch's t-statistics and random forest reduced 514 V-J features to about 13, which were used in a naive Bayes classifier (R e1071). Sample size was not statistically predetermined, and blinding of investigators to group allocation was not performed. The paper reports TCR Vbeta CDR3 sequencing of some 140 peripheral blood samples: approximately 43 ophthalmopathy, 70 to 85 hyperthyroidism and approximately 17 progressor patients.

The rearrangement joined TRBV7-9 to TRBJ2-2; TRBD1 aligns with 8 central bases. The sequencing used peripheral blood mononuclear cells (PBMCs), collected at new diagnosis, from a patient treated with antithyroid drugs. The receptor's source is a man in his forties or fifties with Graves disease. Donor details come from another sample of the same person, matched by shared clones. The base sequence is TGTGCCAGCAGCCCCCAGGGCAGGGGGCCGGACGGGGAGCTGTTTTTT. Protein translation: CASSPQGRGPDGELFF. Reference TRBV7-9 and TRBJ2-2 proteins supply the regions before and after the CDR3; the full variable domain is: DTGVSQNPRHKITKRGQNVTFRCDPISEHNRLYWYRQTLGQGPEFLTYFQNEAQLEKSRLLSDRFSAERPKGSFSTLEIQRTEQGDSAMYLCASSPQGRGPDGELFFGEGSRLTVL.